The 6 T cell receptor beta chains presented below share a single source sample, sequenced in a study of T cells in Graves' hyperthyroidism and ophthalmopathy. Amplification of TCR beta CDR3 regions was performed using RNA transcripts as template. The HTBI set primed first-round TCR CDR3 RT-PCR. MiXCR, applied by TCRdb to the multiplex PCR reads, yields one record per CDR3 protein. The sample has fewer than 700,000 distinct CDR3 sequences, roughly 15% seen once. The source material was blood. The receptors here all came from a woman younger than 35 with Graves' ophthalmopathy.

The chain uses TRBV4-1 and TRBJ1-4; 10 bases fit TRBD1. Germline values: CDR1 MGHRA, CDR2 YSYEKL. V trimming: 2 bases; J trimming: 5 bases; junction bases outside the gene matches: 8. The CDR3 extends over 17 amino acids. The CDR3 nucleotides are TGCGCCAGCAGCCAACAAGGACAGGGGGGATTCAATGAAAAACTGTTTTTT. It is translated as CASSQQGQGGFNEKLFF.

This clonotype was seen only a few times. The chain links TRBV20-1 to TRBJ2-7, with TRBD2 as a possible D gene (5 bases). Looked up from germline, CDR1 is DFQATT and CDR2 is SNEGSKA (reference sequence). Trimming shortened V by 0 bases and J by 0 bases, and 12 bases separated the two germline ends. There are 15 residues in the CDR3. For the CDR3, the DNA is TGCAGTGCTAGAGATCTCGCCGGGGTCTCCTACGAGCAGTACTTC. Protein product: CSARDLAGVSYEQYF.

Turning to this clonotype: One junction end disagrees with the germline gene, perhaps due to a read error. The chain employs TRBV29-1 and TRBJ2-2, with D perhaps TRBD2 (5 bases). CDR3 length: 13 residues. Germline loops: CDR1 SQVTM, CDR2 ANQGSEA. The CDR3: CSVENGLGGQLFF. In DNA form, the CDR3 reads TGCAGCGTTGAGAATGGGCTGGGCGGGCAGCTGTTTTTT.

Ten or more counts support this clonotype. The chain has TRBV28 and TRBJ2-7, with D perhaps matching TRBD1 or TRBD2 (6 bases each). Germline assignment: CDR1 MDHEN and CDR2 SYDVKM. CDR3 size: 13 residues. V lost 6 bases to trimming and J lost 0 bases, with 9 bases between them. CDR3: CASRRDTSYEQYF. The DNA of the CDR3 is TGTGCCAGCAGGCGGGACACCTCCTACGAGCAGTACTTC.

This clonotype was recorded many times. The J gene is TRBJ2-3, the V gene TRBV9, with 13 bases fitting TRBD2. The CDR3 covers 15 residues. In germline, CDR1 is SGDLS, CDR2 YYNGEE. V lost 4 bases to trimming and J lost 2 bases; unmatched junction nucleotides: 1. The CDR3: CASSTSGGVTDTQYF. CDR3 coding DNA: TGTGCCAGCAGCACTAGCGGGGGGGTCACAGATACGCAGTATTTT.

The table lists this clonotype with many counts. J is TRBJ1-4 and V is TRBV27; unclear D gene. This CDR3 has 14 amino acids. V lost 0 bases, J lost 8 bases, and 10 bases lay in between. The germline V gene encodes CDR1 MNHEY and CDR2 SMNVEV (reference sequence). The CDR3 DNA reads as TGTGCCAGCAGTTTATCGGCAGGTCTGGAAAAACTGTTTTTT. Translating gives CASSLSAGLEKLFF.